This T cell receptor beta chain was identified in a study of siplizumab effects on memory and regulatory T cells. Notes on the study in general: Naive T cells were seemingly more diverse than memory cells, and major contributions to the alloresponse seemed to be made by them.

The data were produced by immunoSEQ multiplex PCR, yet TCRdb's version contains in-frame clones alone and is incomplete. The sample holds 100,000 to 120,000 clones, around 93% seen once. A note on this clone: The target antigen is unknown.

V was trimmed by 6 bases and J by 0 bases, leaving 9 bases between them. The CDR3 sequence is 13 residues long. Germline V CDR1 and CDR2: MNHNY, SVGAGI (reference sequence). The clonotype originates from a human donor in good health. Material for sequencing was CD4+ T cells sorted from blood. The chain uses TRBV6-6 and TRBJ2-7; no reliable D call. CDR3: CASRLPSSYEQYF. The CDR3 DNA is TGTGCCAGCAGGTTACCCAGCTCCTACGAGCAGTACTTC.